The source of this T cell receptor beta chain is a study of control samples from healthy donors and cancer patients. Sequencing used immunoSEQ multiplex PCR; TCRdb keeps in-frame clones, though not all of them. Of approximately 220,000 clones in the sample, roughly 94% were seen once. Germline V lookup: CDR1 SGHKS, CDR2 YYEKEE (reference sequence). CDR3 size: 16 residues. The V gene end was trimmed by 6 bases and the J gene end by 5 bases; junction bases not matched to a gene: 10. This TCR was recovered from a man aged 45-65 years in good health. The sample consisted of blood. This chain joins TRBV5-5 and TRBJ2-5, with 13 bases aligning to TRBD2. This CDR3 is CASTRGGLAGVETQYF. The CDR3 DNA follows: TGTGCCAGCACCCGCGGAGGACTAGCGGGGGTCGAGACCCAGTACTTC.